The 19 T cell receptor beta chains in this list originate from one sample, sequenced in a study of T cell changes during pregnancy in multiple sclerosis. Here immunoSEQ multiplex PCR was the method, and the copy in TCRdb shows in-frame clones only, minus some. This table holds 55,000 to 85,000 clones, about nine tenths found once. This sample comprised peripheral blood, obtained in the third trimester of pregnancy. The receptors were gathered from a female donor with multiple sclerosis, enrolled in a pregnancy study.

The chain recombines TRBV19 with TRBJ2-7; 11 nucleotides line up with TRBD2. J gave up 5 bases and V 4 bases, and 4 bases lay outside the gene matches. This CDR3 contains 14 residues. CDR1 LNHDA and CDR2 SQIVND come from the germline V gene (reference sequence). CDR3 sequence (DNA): TGTGCCAGTAGTAAAACTAGCGGGAGCCACGAGCAGTACTTC. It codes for CASSKTSGSHEQYF.

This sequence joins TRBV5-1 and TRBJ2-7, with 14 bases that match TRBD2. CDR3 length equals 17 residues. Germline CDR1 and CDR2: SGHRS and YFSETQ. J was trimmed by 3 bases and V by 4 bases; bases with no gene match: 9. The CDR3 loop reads CASSPRLAGGPHYEQYF. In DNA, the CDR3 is TGCGCCAGCAGCCCTAGACTAGCGGGAGGGCCCCACTACGAGCAGTACTTC.

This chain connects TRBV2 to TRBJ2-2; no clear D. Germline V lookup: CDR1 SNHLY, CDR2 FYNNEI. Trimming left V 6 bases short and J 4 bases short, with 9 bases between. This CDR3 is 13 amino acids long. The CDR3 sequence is CASRPNPTGELFF. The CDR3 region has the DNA TGTGCCAGCAGACCTAACCCCACCGGGGAGCTGTTTTTT.

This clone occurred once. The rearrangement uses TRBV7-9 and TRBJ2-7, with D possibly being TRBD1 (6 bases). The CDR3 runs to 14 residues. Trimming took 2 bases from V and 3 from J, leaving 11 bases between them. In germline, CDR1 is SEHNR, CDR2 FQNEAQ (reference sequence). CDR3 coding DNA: TGTGCCAGCAGCTTATTTCTGGACAGCTACGAGCAGTACTTC. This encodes CASSLFLDSYEQYF.

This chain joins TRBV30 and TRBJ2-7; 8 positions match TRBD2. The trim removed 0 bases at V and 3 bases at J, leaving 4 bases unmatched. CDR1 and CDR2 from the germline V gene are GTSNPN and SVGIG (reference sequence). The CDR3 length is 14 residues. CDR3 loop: CAWSVFSGNYEQYF. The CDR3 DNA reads TGTGCCTGGAGTGTATTTAGCGGGAACTACGAGCAGTACTTC.

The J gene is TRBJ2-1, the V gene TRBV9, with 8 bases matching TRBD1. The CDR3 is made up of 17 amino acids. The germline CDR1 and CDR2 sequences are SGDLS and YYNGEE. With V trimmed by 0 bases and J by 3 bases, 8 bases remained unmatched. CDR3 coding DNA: TGTGCCAGCAGCGTAGGGTTTGGGACAGGCGGCTACAATGAGCAGTTCTTC. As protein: CASSVGFGTGGYNEQFF.

CDR3 amino acids: CASSEHRGRVGELFF. DNA of the CDR3: TGTGCCAGCAGTGAACACAGGGGGAGGGTCGGGGAGCTGTTTTTT. This chain joins TRBV25-1 and TRBJ2-2; D is possibly TRBD1 (8 bases). V dropped 2 bases and J dropped 7 bases, with 14 bases sitting between them. The CDR3 has 15 amino acids. Per the germline V gene, CDR1 is MGHDK and CDR2 is SYGVNS.

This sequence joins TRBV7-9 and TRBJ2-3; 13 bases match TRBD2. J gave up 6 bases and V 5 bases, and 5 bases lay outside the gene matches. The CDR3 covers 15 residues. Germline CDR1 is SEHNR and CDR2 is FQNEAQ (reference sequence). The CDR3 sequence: CASSPGTSGTDTQYF. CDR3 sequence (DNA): TGTGCCAGCAGCCCCGGGACTAGCGGGACGGATACGCAGTATTTT.

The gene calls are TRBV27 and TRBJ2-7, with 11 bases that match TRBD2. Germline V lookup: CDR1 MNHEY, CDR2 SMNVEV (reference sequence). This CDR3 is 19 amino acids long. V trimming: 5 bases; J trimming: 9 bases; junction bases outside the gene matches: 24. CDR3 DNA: TGTGCCAGCAGTCCTCTATATAGGTCGGGTACTAGCGGGAGAACGAGGCAGTACTTC. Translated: CASSPLYRSGTSGRTRQYF.

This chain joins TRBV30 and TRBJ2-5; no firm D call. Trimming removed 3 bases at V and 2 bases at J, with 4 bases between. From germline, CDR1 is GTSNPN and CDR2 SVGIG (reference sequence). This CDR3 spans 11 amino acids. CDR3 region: CAWSFQETQYF. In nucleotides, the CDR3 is TGTGCCTGGAGCTTTCAAGAGACCCAGTACTTC.

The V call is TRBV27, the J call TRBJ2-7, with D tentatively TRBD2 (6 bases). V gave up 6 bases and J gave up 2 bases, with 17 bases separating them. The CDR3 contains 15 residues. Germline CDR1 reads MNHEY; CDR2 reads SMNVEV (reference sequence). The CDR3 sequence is CASRTIGTAAYEQYF. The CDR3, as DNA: TGTGCCAGCAGGACTATTGGGACTGCCGCCTACGAGCAGTACTTC.

The CDR3 region has the DNA TGTGCCAGCAGCTTAGAAGGGGCCATGACGGAACTGTTTTTT. As protein: CASSLEGAMTELFF. This sequence joins TRBV7-9 and TRBJ1-4, with D maybe TRBD1 (5 bases). The germline V and J ends were trimmed by 1 base and 12 bases, with 15 bases remaining between them. Germline CDR1 SEHNR, CDR2 FQNEAQ (reference sequence). This CDR3 contains 14 residues. Variable domain in full (rest from reference TRBV7-9 and TRBJ1-4): DTGVSQNPRHKITKRGQNVTFRCDPISEHNRLYWYRQTLGQGPEFLTYFQNEAQLEKSRLLSDRFSAERPKGSFSTLEIQRTEQGDSAMYLCASSLEGAMTELFFGSGTQLSVL.

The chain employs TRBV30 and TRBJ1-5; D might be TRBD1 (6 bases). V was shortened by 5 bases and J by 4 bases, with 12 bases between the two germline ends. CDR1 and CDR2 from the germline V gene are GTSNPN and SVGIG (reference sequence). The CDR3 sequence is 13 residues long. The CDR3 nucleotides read TGTGCCTGGGTACAAGGGGGAAATCAGCCCCAGCATTTT. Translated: CAWVQGGNQPQHF.

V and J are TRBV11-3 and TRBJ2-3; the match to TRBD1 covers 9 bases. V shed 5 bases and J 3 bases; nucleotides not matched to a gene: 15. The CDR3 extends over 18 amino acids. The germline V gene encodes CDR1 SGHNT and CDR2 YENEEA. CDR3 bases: TGTGCCAGCAGCCTGGGACAGGGTTTTAGTGGAGTAACAGATACGCAGTATTTT. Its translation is CASSLGQGFSGVTDTQYF.

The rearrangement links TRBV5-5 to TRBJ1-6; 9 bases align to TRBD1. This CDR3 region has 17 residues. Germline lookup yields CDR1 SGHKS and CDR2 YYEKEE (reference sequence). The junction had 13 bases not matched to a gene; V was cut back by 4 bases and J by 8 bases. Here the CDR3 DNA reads TGTGCCAGCAGCCACGGACAGGGGCAACTCTCTTATTCACCCCTCCACTTT. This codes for CASSHGQGQLSYSPLHF.

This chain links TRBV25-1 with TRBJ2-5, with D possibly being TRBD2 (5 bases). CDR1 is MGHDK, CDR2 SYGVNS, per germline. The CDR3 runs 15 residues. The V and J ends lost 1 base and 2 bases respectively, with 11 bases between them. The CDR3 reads CASSEFPEVQETQYF. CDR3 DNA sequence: TGTGCCAGCAGTGAATTCCCGGAGGTACAAGAGACCCAGTACTTC.

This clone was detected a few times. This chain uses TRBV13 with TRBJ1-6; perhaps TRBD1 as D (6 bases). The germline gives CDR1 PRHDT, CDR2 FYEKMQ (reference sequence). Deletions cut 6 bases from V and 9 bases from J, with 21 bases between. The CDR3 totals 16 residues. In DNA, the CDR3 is TGTGCCAGCAGGCCTAGGGTGAACAGGGTTCGTTCACCCCTCCACTTT. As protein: CASRPRVNRVRSPLHF.

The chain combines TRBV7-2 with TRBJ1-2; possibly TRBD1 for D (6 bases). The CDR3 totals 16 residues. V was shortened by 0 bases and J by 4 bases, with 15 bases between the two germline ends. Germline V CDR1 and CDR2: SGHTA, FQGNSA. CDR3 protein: CASSLATGPMGYGYTF. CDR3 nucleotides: TGTGCCAGCAGCTTAGCCACAGGGCCTATGGGCTATGGCTACACCTTC.

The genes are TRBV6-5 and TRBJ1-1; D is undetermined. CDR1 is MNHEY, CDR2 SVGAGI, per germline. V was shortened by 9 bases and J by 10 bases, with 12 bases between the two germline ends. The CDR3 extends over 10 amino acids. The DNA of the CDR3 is TGTGCCAGTTGGAGCGGCGGAGCTTTCTTT. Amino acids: CASWSGGAFF.